What follows are 30 T cell receptor beta chains derived from one specimen sequenced in a study of shared clonotypes between healthy human individuals. TCRdb's table, derived via immunoSEQ multiplex PCR, lists solely in-frame clones and lacks some. The sample lists approximately 710,000 clones; about nine tenths were seen once. Sequencing used memory CD8+ T cells from PBMCs. Sample subset: CD45RO+ cells pooled with CCR7-negative TemRA cells. The origin of the receptors is a man younger than 35 in good health. Some clones in this sample may be carry-over from other donors' samples.

This clone was found once. The chain employs TRBV18 and TRBJ1-4; a weak D match, TRBD1 (5 bases). Between the trimmed V and J ends, which lost 5 bases and 7 bases, there was a span of 20 bases. The CDR3 consists of 16 residues. The germline CDR1 and CDR2 sequences are KGHSH and LQKENI. As DNA, the CDR3 is TGTGCCAGCTCATCTCCCGTGGGGACCTTAGGTGAAAAACTGTTTTTT. Translation: CASSSPVGTLGEKLFF.

The J gene is TRBJ1-2, the V gene TRBV11-2; D remains unclear. CDR3 size: 13 residues. The ends were cut back, 2 bases at V and 4 bases at J, with 8 bases in the middle. Germline CDR1 and CDR2: SGHAT and FQNNGV. DNA of the CDR3: TGTGCCAGCAGCTTATATGCCTCCTATGGCTACACCTTC. Protein product: CASSLYASYGYTF. The full variable domain, rest sourced from reference TRBV11-2 and TRBJ1-2, is EAGVAQSPRYKIIEKRQSVAFWCNPISGHATLYWYQQILGQGPKLLIQFQNNGVVDDSQLPKDRFSAERLKGVDSTLKIQPAKLEDSAVYLCASSLYASYGYTFGSGTRLTVV.

A few counts support this clone. This chain links TRBV4-2 with TRBJ2-2, with D perhaps matching TRBD1 (6 bases). Trimming shortened V by 0 bases and J by 2 bases, and 10 bases separated the two germline ends. The CDR3 spans 16 residues. Germline CDR1 reads LGHNA; CDR2 reads YNFKEQ. The CDR3 is CASSQDRTVNTGELFF. DNA for the CDR3: TGTGCCAGCAGCCAAGATCGGACAGTTAACACCGGGGAGCTGTTTTTT.

The J gene is TRBJ2-1, the V gene TRBV7-6; a weak D match, TRBD1 (5 bases). The CDR3 contains 15 residues. Germline lookup yields CDR1 SGHVS and CDR2 FNYEAQ. The ends were cut back, 3 bases at V and 0 bases at J, with 9 bases in the middle. The CDR3 nucleotides read TGTGCCAGCAGCTTGACAGCAAACTCCTACAATGAGCAGTTCTTC. It is translated as CASSLTANSYNEQFF.

This sequence joins TRBV28 and TRBJ2-7; TRBD1 aligns across 7 bases. V lost 7 bases to trimming and J lost 4 bases; unmatched junction nucleotides: 10. CDR3 length: 14 residues. The V gene's germline CDR1 is MDHEN and CDR2 SYDVKM. CDR3 nucleotides: TGTGCCAGCAATACCCCCGGGACAGCATACGAGCAGTACTTC. It encodes CASNTPGTAYEQYF.

This chain joins TRBV19 and TRBJ2-1; 7 bases agree with TRBD2. The CDR3 loop spans 19 amino acids. Germline lookup yields CDR1 LNHDA and CDR2 SQIVND (reference sequence). V dropped 2 bases and J dropped 2; count of bases not matched to a gene: 15. CDR3 DNA: TGTGCCAGTAGTATACGGGGCCCCCTCTCTAGCGGAGCCTACAATGAGCAGTTCTTC. It encodes CASSIRGPLSSGAYNEQFF.

The J gene is TRBJ2-7, the V gene TRBV14; possible D gene TRBD2, 5 bases. The CDR3 is 13 amino acids. V lost 6 bases, J lost 7 bases, and 16 bases lay in between. The germline V gene encodes CDR1 SGHDN and CDR2 FVKESK. Written as DNA, the CDR3 is TGTGCCAGCAGTCCCCGGACTGTTTGGGAGCAGTACTTC. It yields the protein CASSPRTVWEQYF.

The J gene is TRBJ2-7, the V gene TRBV11-3; either TRBD1 or TRBD2 may supply D (5 bases each). This CDR3 has 14 residues. V was shortened by 5 bases and J by 3 bases, with 14 bases between the two germline ends. Germline V gives CDR1 SGHNT, CDR2 YENEEA. DNA of the CDR3: TGTGCCAGCAGCGGATGGGACGGGGTCTACGAGCAGTACTTC. Its protein product is CASSGWDGVYEQYF.

The J gene is TRBJ2-5, the V gene TRBV27, with D perhaps given as TRBD1 or TRBD2 (6 bases each). Germline CDR1 MNHEY, CDR2 SMNVEV (reference sequence). The CDR3 is 17 residues long. The V and J ends lost 2 bases and 3 bases respectively, with 19 bases between them. CDR3 bases: TGTGCCAGCAGTTTAGGCTACGGCCGGGGGCTTGAAGAGACCCAGTACTTC. Translated: CASSLGYGRGLEETQYF.

This chain uses TRBV11-1 with TRBJ1-5, with 9 bases identical to TRBD1. V lost 4 bases, J lost 7 bases, and 2 bases stayed unmatched. The CDR3 totals 13 residues. The germline gives CDR1 SGHAT, CDR2 FQDESV (reference sequence). The CDR3 reads CASSWDRAQPQHF. The CDR3 DNA is TGTGCCAGCAGCTGGGACAGGGCACAGCCCCAGCATTTT.

V is TRBV28 and J is TRBJ2-5, with D unresolved. The J call may be in error: the DNA end matches TRBJ2-7 better. Germline V gene data show CDR1 as MDHEN and CDR2 as SYDVKM. The CDR3 consists of 14 residues. Here the CDR3 DNA reads TGTGCCAGCAGATGGGAAGGGCCGGCCTACGAGCAGTACTTC. Protein sequence: CASRWEGPAYEQYF.

The V gene is TRBV29-1, the J gene TRBJ1-2; D is possibly TRBD1 (5 bases). Germline V gene lookup returns CDR1 SQVTM and CDR2 ANQGSEA. The CDR3 sequence is 12 residues long. With 8 bases removed from V and 4 bases from J, the gap between germline ends came to 14 bases. CDR3 region: CSTVGGSYGYTF. DNA of the CDR3: TGCAGCACCGTGGGGGGTAGCTATGGCTACACCTTC.

The rearrangement uses TRBV29-1 and TRBJ1-2, with TRBD1 identical over 10 bases. The germline CDR1 and CDR2 sequences are SQVTM and ANQGSEA. V was clipped by 3 bases and J by 4 bases; unmatched bases: 5. The CDR3 is 14 residues long. In nucleotides, the CDR3 is TGCAGCGTTGAGACAGGGGGCGAGGGCTATGGCTACACCTTC. It is translated as CSVETGGEGYGYTF.

V is TRBV6-5 and J is TRBJ2-1; 7 bases fit TRBD1. The CDR3 totals 15 residues. Losses at the gene ends were 0 bases for V and 3 bases for J; bases not matched to a gene: 2. Germline CDR1 reads MNHEY; CDR2 reads SVGAGI. CDR3 in amino acids: CASSYSRTGYNEQFF. In nucleotides, the CDR3 is TGTGCCAGCAGTTACTCGAGGACAGGCTACAATGAGCAGTTCTTC.

This CDR3 reads CASSQTLTVYDEQYF. For the CDR3, the DNA is TGCGCCAGCAGCCAGACCCTGACTGTCTACGATGAGCAGTACTTC. The rearrangement uses TRBV4-1 and TRBJ2-7; D remains unclear. V was clipped by 3 bases and J by 7 bases, with 19 bases between them. The CDR3 runs to 15 residues. Germline V gives CDR1 MGHRA, CDR2 YSYEKL.

This clone came up once. This chain connects TRBV14 to TRBJ2-5; 7 bases are shared with TRBD1. Unmatched junction bases numbered 14, after V lost 6 bases and J lost 4 bases. CDR1 SGHDN and CDR2 FVKESK come from the germline V gene. CDR3 size: 16 residues. As DNA, the CDR3 is TGTGCCAGCAGTCCAAGACAGGGAACGTTAGGAGAGACCCAGTACTTC. Protein: CASSPRQGTLGETQYF. The whole variable domain, filled in from reference TRBV14 and TRBJ2-5, reads EAGVTQFPSHSVIEKGQTVTLRCDPISGHDNLYWYRRVMGKEIKFLLHFVKESKQDESGMPNNRFLAERTGGTYSTLKVQPAELEDSGVYFCASSPRQGTLGETQYFGPGTRLLVL.

The gene calls are TRBV27 and TRBJ2-7; perhaps D is TRBD1 or TRBD2 (5 bases each). This CDR3 region has 15 residues. Germline V CDR1 and CDR2: MNHEY, SMNVEV (reference sequence). V was trimmed by 3 bases and J by 2 bases, leaving 14 bases between them. CDR3 in DNA: TGTGCCAGCAGTTTTTTAGGGCAGGGACCCTACGAGCAGTACTTC. It is translated as CASSFLGQGPYEQYF.

The chain combines TRBV4-2 with TRBJ2-7; D is undetermined. The germline CDR1 and CDR2 sequences are LGHNA and YNFKEQ. The CDR3 is 15 residues long. The V gene lost 0 bases and the J gene lost 2 bases, with 11 bases spanning the gap. CDR3 sequence: CASSQDPRNPYEQYF. CDR3 in DNA: TGTGCCAGCAGCCAAGATCCGCGAAACCCCTACGAGCAGTACTTC.

The gene calls are TRBV29-1 and TRBJ2-5; 8 bases are a match to TRBD2. V shed 5 bases and J 1 base; nucleotides not matched to a gene: 3. CDR1 and CDR2 from the germline V gene are SQVTM and ANQGSEA. The CDR3 is 13 amino acids. For the CDR3, the DNA is TGCAGCGTTTCAGCGGGAGTCCAAGAGACCCAGTACTTC. This codes for CSVSAGVQETQYF. Supplemented by reference TRBV29-1 and TRBJ2-5, the full variable domain reads SAVISQKPSRDICQRGTSLTIQCQVDSQVTMMFWYRQQPGQSLTLIATANQGSEATYESGFVIDKFPISRPNLTFSTLTVSNMSPEDSSIYLCSVSAGVQETQYFGPGTRLLVL.

V gene TRBV19 combines with J gene TRBJ1-5; 10 nucleotides agree with TRBD1. The CDR3 runs 17 residues. Germline CDR1 reads LNHDA; CDR2 reads SQIVND (reference sequence). J lost 0 bases, V lost 8 bases, and 10 bases had no gene match. The DNA of the CDR3 is TGTGCCAGTTCCTGGACAGGGGGACCTTATAGCAATCAGCCCCAGCATTTT. Its protein product is CASSWTGGPYSNQPQHF.

The chain links TRBV28 to TRBJ2-1; D might be TRBD2 (6 bases). The CDR3 sequence is 16 residues long. The V and J ends lost 4 bases and 0 bases respectively, with 13 bases between them. CDR1 and CDR2 from the germline V gene are MDHEN and SYDVKM. This CDR3 reads CASSSRDFSSYNEQFF. CDR3 nucleotides: TGTGCCAGCAGTTCCCGGGACTTCAGCTCCTACAATGAGCAGTTCTTC.

This chain connects TRBV9 to TRBJ1-4; D remains ambiguous. Germline V gene sequence: CDR1 SGDLS, CDR2 YYNGEE. The CDR3 runs to 13 residues. V was pared by 3 bases and J by 5 bases, with 8 bases between. The CDR3 coding sequence is TGTGCCAGCAGCGCGAATAACAATGAAAAACTGTTTTTT. Amino acids: CASSANNNEKLFF.

This clone has at least ten counts. V gene TRBV7-9 combines with J gene TRBJ2-5; 7 nucleotides match TRBD1. There are 15 residues in the CDR3. Germline V lookup: CDR1 SEHNR, CDR2 FQNEAQ (reference sequence). J lost 5 bases, V lost 4 bases, and 10 bases had no gene match. The CDR3: CASSSDREGWETQYF. For the CDR3, the DNA is TGTGCCAGCAGCTCAGACAGGGAAGGTTGGGAGACCCAGTACTTC.

To note about this clone: Other DNA sequences in the same sample also yield this CDR3. The V call is TRBV27, the J call TRBJ1-2; D call uncertain. V was clipped by 5 bases and J by 0 bases, with 7 bases between them. The germline gives CDR1 MNHEY, CDR2 SMNVEV (reference sequence). This CDR3 region has 13 residues. In DNA form, the CDR3 reads TGTGCCAGCAGTCTCAGTGCTAACTATGGCTACACCTTC. As protein: CASSLSANYGYTF.

This clone was counted between two and nine times. The chain couples TRBV27 to TRBJ2-7; the match to TRBD1 covers 11 bases. The J segment lost 2 bases and the V segment lost 3 bases, leaving 3 bases of the junction unmatched. This CDR3 is 15 amino acids long. Germline V gives CDR1 MNHEY, CDR2 SMNVEV (reference sequence). Here the CDR3 DNA reads TGTGCCAGCAGTTTGGGACAGGGGGGAGCCTACGAGCAGTACTTC. Translated, it gives CASSLGQGGAYEQYF.

This sequence joins TRBV28 and TRBJ1-1; D is undetermined. This CDR3 has 15 amino acids. Trimming took 4 bases from V and 0 from J, leaving 12 bases between them. Per the germline V gene, CDR1 is MDHEN and CDR2 is SYDVKM. The CDR3: CASSSPGIVNTEAFF. The CDR3 region has the DNA TGTGCCAGCAGTTCTCCCGGGATAGTGAACACTGAAGCTTTCTTT.

The chain has TRBV27 and TRBJ1-2; D gene unclear. The CDR3 length is 13 residues. V was trimmed by 5 bases and J by 4 bases, leaving 11 bases between them. Germline V lookup: CDR1 MNHEY, CDR2 SMNVEV (reference sequence). As DNA, the CDR3 is TGTGCCAGCAGTCCGGACGGGATCTATGGCTACACCTTC. This translates into CASSPDGIYGYTF.

This clone has more than one count but fewer than ten. The J gene is TRBJ2-7, the V gene TRBV5-1; 7 bases line up with TRBD2. Germline V gives CDR1 SGHRS, CDR2 YFSETQ. V lost 4 bases to trimming and J lost 2 bases; unmatched junction nucleotides: 12. The CDR3 runs to 16 residues. CDR3 residues: CASSPRDGRPAYEQYF. CDR3 coding DNA: TGCGCCAGCAGCCCAAGGGACGGGAGGCCTGCCTACGAGCAGTACTTC.

The genes are TRBV4-2 and TRBJ2-1, with D possibly being TRBD2 (6 bases). Germline-derived CDR1 and CDR2 are LGHNA and YNFKEQ. The CDR3 is 16 residues long. V lost 0 bases, J lost 6 bases, and 15 bases lay in between. The CDR3 DNA reads TGTGCCAGCAGCCAAGAGTTGTGGCAGGGAGGCAATGAGCAGTTCTTC. This codes for CASSQELWQGGNEQFF.

The chain links TRBV7-6 to TRBJ2-2, with 7 bases fitting TRBD1. This CDR3 comprises 15 residues. The germline gives CDR1 SGHVS, CDR2 FNYEAQ. The J segment lost 4 bases and the V segment lost 5 bases, leaving 7 bases of the junction unmatched. The CDR3 here is CASSQRQGSTGELFF. For the CDR3, the DNA is TGTGCCAGCAGCCAAAGACAGGGCTCCACCGGGGAGCTGTTTTTT.